This entry lists 22 T cell receptor beta chains sequenced from one sample in a study of T cell changes during pregnancy in multiple sclerosis. Method: immunoSEQ multiplex PCR; TCRdb's copy keeps in-frame clones and lacks some. Of about 40,000 clones listed, roughly 89% are singletons. Sequences were derived from CD4+ T cells from peripheral blood mononuclear cells, sampled before pregnancy. All receptors come from a female donor with multiple sclerosis, enrolled in a pregnancy study.

The chain couples TRBV29-1 to TRBJ2-3, with 10 positions matching TRBD2. Germline CDR1 and CDR2: SQVTM and ANQGSEA. The CDR3 sequence is 14 residues long. The V gene end was trimmed by 7 bases and the J gene end by 2 bases; junction bases not matched to a gene: 6. DNA of the CDR3: TGCAGCGGGCGGACTAGCGGTGCCACAGATACGCAGTATTTT. Protein: CSGRTSGATDTQYF.

The J gene is TRBJ2-5, the V gene TRBV6-1; D is possibly TRBD2 (6 bases). The V gene lost 4 bases and the J gene lost 5 bases, with 20 bases spanning the gap. Germline CDR1 MNHNS, CDR2 SASEGT. The length of the CDR3 is 16 residues. This chain's CDR3 is CASSGDFGAGTETQYF. CDR3 DNA sequence: TGTGCCAGCAGTGGGGACTTTGGCGCGGGTACGGAGACCCAGTACTTC.

V usage is TRBV30 and J usage is TRBJ1-6; 7 bases are shared with TRBD1. The CDR3 runs to 14 residues. The germline V gene has CDR1 GTSNPN and CDR2 SVGIG (reference sequence). Germline trimming cut 2 bases from V and 7 bases from J; bases unmatched to any gene: 5. CDR3 protein: CAWSQGTVNSPLHF. The CDR3 DNA follows: TGTGCCTGGAGTCAGGGGACAGTAAATTCACCCCTCCACTTT.

J is TRBJ1-5 and V is TRBV30; 7 nucleotides line up with TRBD1. V dropped 3 bases and J dropped 5; count of bases not matched to a gene: 4. The CDR3 is made up of 13 amino acids. Germline values: CDR1 GTSNPN, CDR2 SVGIG (reference sequence). Here the CDR3 DNA reads TGTGCCTGGAGCACTCAGGGGGATCAGCCCCAGCATTTT. Its protein is CAWSTQGDQPQHF.

This rearrangement joins TRBV6-1 to TRBJ1-1; 8 bases fit TRBD1. The CDR3 is 14 residues long. Trimming took 6 bases from V and 3 from J; bases not matched to a gene: 6. CDR1 MNHNS and CDR2 SASEGT come from the germline V gene. CDR3 region: CASRTGVRDTEAFF. DNA of the CDR3: TGTGCCAGCAGGACAGGGGTTCGGGACACTGAAGCTTTCTTT.

This chain uses TRBV7-2 with TRBJ2-2; D perhaps matches TRBD2 (5 bases). The CDR3 is made up of 15 amino acids. Trimming took 5 bases from V and 6 from J, leaving 16 bases between them. In germline, CDR1 is SGHTA, CDR2 FQGNSA. The CDR3 sequence is CASSLWAMRAGELFF. DNA for the CDR3: TGTGCCAGCAGCCTATGGGCAATGAGGGCCGGGGAGCTGTTTTTT.

The chain carries TRBV7-8 and TRBJ2-6; 10 nucleotides line up with TRBD1. This CDR3 spans 18 amino acids. Germline assignment: CDR1 SGHVS and CDR2 FQNEAQ. The J segment lost 1 base and the V segment lost 5 bases, leaving 8 bases of the junction unmatched. The CDR3 protein is CASSLRTGGRSGANVLTF. The CDR3 DNA reads as TGTGCCAGCAGCCTCCGGACAGGGGGACGTTCTGGGGCCAACGTCCTGACTTTC.

The chain joins TRBV6-5 to TRBJ1-2; D remains ambiguous. The CDR3 has 13 amino acids. Germline V gene lookup returns CDR1 MNHEY and CDR2 SVGAGI. V was pared by 0 bases and J by 3 bases, with 5 bases between. CDR3 bases: TGTGCCAGCAGTTACTCCCAGTACTATGGCTACACCTTC. This translates into CASSYSQYYGYTF.

The chain employs TRBV7-9 and TRBJ2-3; D is uncertain. Trimming removed 3 bases at V and 1 base at J, with 5 bases between. This CDR3 has 13 residues. Germline-derived CDR1 and CDR2 are SEHNR and FQNEAQ (reference sequence). The CDR3 nucleotides are TGTGCCAGCAGCTTCCATGGCACAGATACGCAGTATTTT. It encodes CASSFHGTDTQYF.

V is TRBV11-3 and J is TRBJ2-2; D may be TRBD1 (5 bases). The CDR3 totals 15 residues. V lost 1 base and J 2 bases, leaving 8 bases between the germline ends. The germline CDR1 and CDR2 sequences are SGHNT and YENEEA. CDR3 sequence (DNA): TGTGCCAGCAGCTTAGGACAGCCAAACACCGGGGAGCTGTTTTTT. Translated: CASSLGQPNTGELFF.

J is TRBJ2-3 and V is TRBV15; possibly TRBD2 for D (6 bases). CDR1 and CDR2 from the germline V gene are LNHNV and YYDKDF (reference sequence). The CDR3 length is 15 residues. With 6 bases removed from V and 5 bases from J, the gap between germline ends came to 18 bases. CDR3 DNA sequence: TGTGCCACCAGTCGGTGGCGGGGCCGGGTAGATACGCAGTATTTT. The encoded protein is CATSRWRGRVDTQYF.

J is TRBJ1-2 and V is TRBV2, with unresolved D. Per germline, CDR1 SNHLY and CDR2 FYNNEI. The CDR3 is 8 amino acids. V was trimmed by 5 bases and J by 14 bases, leaving 6 bases between them. The CDR3: CASSRGTF. The CDR3 DNA reads as TGTGCCAGCAGTAGAGGGACCTTC.

V usage is TRBV5-4 and J usage is TRBJ1-2; 11 bases fit TRBD1. The germline V gene encodes CDR1 SGHNT and CDR2 YYREEE (reference sequence). CDR3 size: 15 residues. V lost 5 bases, J lost 8 bases, and 11 bases stayed unmatched. The DNA of the CDR3 is TGTGCCAGCAGACAAGCCGGGACAGGGGGACACGGCTACACCTTC. It codes for CASRQAGTGGHGYTF.

CDR3 nucleotide sequence: TGCGCCAGCAGCCAAGATCGACGGCGGACAGGGTCAACGTCAAAAAACATTCAGTACTTC. Its translation is CASSQDRRRTGSTSKNIQYF. The V and J genes are TRBV4-1 and TRBJ2-4, with 8 nucleotides matching TRBD1. The CDR3 covers 20 residues. Germline V CDR1 and CDR2: MGHRA, YSYEKL. The ends lost 0 bases at V and 4 bases at J; junction bases unmatched: 17.

The chain joins TRBV5-1 to TRBJ2-1; D is possibly TRBD1 (6 bases). Germline CDR1 is SGHRS and CDR2 is YFSETQ. V lost 1 base, J lost 5 bases, and 13 bases lay in between. This CDR3 spans 15 amino acids. CDR3 coding DNA: TGCGCCAGCAGCTTGACGGACAGATACAACAATGAGCAGTTCTTC. The encoded protein is CASSLTDRYNNEQFF. The full variable domain, completed using reference TRBV5-1 and TRBJ2-1, is KAGVTQTPRYLIKTRGQQVTLSCSPISGHRSVSWYQQTPGQGLQFLFEYFSETQRNKGNFPGRFSGRQFSNSRSEMNVSTLELGDSALYLCASSLTDRYNNEQFFGPGTRLTVL.

The V and J genes are TRBV5-1 and TRBJ2-4; 8 positions match TRBD2. The trim removed 3 bases at V and 0 bases at J, leaving 8 bases unmatched. Germline V gene sequence: CDR1 SGHRS, CDR2 YFSETQ. CDR3 length equals 17 residues. CDR3 DNA sequence: TGCGCCAGCAGCTCCCCGGGAGGGAGCCCAGCCAAAAACATTCAGTACTTC. It codes for CASSSPGGSPAKNIQYF.

This clone was counted a few times. The V and J genes are TRBV6-5 and TRBJ1-3; tentative D call: TRBD1 (6 bases). The ends were cut back, 5 bases at V and 2 bases at J, with 13 bases in the middle. The CDR3 contains 15 residues. Per germline, CDR1 MNHEY and CDR2 SVGAGI. CDR3 protein: CASSTLPGAGNTIYF. For the CDR3, the DNA is TGTGCCAGCAGTACCCTGCCAGGGGCTGGAAACACCATATATTTT.

The CDR3 spells CASSPGGVMFETDTQYF. The CDR3 DNA sequence: TGCGCCAGCAGCCCTGGAGGGGTCATGTTTGAGACAGATACGCAGTATTTT. This rearrangement joins TRBV4-1 to TRBJ2-3; D perhaps matches TRBD2 (6 bases). The germline V gene encodes CDR1 MGHRA and CDR2 YSYEKL. The CDR3 has 17 amino acids. The V end was cut by 4 bases, the J end by 3 bases, with 20 bases between.

V and J are TRBV5-1 and TRBJ1-1; 7 bases fit TRBD1. This CDR3 contains 14 residues. The J segment lost 2 bases and the V segment lost 4 bases, leaving 5 bases of the junction unmatched. CDR1 and CDR2 (germline): SGHRS, YFSETQ. In DNA, the CDR3 is TGCGCCAGCAGCCCCTTAGGGGGCAACACTGAAGCTTTCTTT. Translated, it gives CASSPLGGNTEAFF.

This CDR3 is CASSEELWDISGNTIYF. The CDR3 coding sequence is TGTGCCAGCAGTGAAGAGTTATGGGACATCTCTGGAAACACCATATATTTT. The chain joins TRBV6-1 to TRBJ1-3, with D tentatively TRBD1 (6 bases). The germline V gene encodes CDR1 MNHNS and CDR2 SASEGT. This CDR3 spans 17 amino acids. Trimming shortened V by 1 base and J by 0 bases, and 13 bases separated the two germline ends.

This chain joins TRBV5-4 and TRBJ1-2; 10 bases match TRBD1. V dropped 4 bases and J dropped 3; count of bases not matched to a gene: 3. In germline, CDR1 is SGHNT, CDR2 YYREEE (reference sequence). The CDR3 runs 14 residues. CDR3 nucleotides: TGTGCCAGCAGCGTCGACAGGGGGCACTATGGCTACACCTTC. It yields the protein CASSVDRGHYGYTF.

This sequence joins TRBV2 and TRBJ2-1, with 12 bases lining up with TRBD2. This CDR3 has 18 residues. V shed 2 bases and J 7 bases; nucleotides not matched to a gene: 12. Germline V gives CDR1 SNHLY, CDR2 FYNNEI. This CDR3 is CASSENGLAGLIRNEQFF. DNA for the CDR3: TGTGCCAGCAGTGAAAATGGACTAGCGGGGTTGATAAGGAATGAGCAGTTCTTC.